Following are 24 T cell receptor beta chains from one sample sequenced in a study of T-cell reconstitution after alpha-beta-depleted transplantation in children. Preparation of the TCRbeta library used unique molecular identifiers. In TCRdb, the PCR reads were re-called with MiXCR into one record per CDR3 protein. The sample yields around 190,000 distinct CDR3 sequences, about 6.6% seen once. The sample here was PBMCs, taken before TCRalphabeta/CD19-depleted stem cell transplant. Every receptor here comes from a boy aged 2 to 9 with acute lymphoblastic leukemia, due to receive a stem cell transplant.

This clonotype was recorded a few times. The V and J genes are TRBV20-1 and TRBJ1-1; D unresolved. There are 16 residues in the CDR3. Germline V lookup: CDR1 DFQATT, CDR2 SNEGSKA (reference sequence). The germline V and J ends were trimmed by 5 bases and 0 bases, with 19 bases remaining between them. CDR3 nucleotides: TGCAGTGCTCCCCTGGCCGCCACTTGGATGAACACTGAAGCTTTCTTT. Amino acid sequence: CSAPLAATWMNTEAFF.

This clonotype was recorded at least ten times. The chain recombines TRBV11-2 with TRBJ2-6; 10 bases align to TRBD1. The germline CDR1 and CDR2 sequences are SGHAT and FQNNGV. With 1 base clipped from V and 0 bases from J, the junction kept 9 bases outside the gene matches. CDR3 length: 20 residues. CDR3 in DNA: TGTGCCAGCAGCTTAGTTGGGACAGGGGTCTTCCCCTCTGGGGCCAACGTCCTGACTTTC. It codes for CASSLVGTGVFPSGANVLTF.

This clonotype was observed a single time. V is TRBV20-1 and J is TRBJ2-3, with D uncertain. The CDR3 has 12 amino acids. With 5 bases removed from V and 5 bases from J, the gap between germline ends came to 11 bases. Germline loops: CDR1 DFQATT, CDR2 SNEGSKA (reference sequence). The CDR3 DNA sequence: TGCAGTGCTGGGATAGGTGGAGATACGCAGTATTTT. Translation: CSAGIGGDTQYF.

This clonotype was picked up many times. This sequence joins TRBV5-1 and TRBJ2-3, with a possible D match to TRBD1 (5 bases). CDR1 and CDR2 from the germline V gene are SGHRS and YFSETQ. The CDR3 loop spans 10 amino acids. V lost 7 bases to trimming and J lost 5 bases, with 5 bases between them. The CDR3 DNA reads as TGCGCCAGCGGACAAGATACGCAGTATTTT. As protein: CASGQDTQYF.

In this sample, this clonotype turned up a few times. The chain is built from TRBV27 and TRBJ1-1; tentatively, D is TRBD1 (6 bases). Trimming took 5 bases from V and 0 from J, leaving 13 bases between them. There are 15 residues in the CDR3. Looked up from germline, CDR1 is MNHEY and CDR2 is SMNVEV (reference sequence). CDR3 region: CASSDQGPMNTEAFF. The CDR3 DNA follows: TGTGCCAGCAGTGACCAGGGGCCGATGAACACTGAAGCTTTCTTT.

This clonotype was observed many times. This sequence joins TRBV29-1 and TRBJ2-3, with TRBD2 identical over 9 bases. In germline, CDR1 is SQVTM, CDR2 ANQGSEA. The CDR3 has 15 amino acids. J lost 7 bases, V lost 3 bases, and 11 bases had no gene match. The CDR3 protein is CSVEGGRAVTYTQYF. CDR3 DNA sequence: TGCAGCGTTGAGGGCGGGAGGGCCGTCACGTATACGCAGTATTTT.

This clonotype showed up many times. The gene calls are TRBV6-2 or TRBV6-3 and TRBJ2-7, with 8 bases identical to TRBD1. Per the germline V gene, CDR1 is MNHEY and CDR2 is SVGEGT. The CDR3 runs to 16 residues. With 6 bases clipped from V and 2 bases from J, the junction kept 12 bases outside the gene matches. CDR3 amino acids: CASRHLGTGWAYEQYF. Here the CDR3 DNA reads TGTGCCAGCAGACACCTTGGGACAGGCTGGGCCTACGAGCAGTACTTC.

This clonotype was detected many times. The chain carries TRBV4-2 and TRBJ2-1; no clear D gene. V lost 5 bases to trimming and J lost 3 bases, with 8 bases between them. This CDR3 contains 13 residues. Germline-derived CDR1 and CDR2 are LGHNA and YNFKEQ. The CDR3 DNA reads TGTGCCAGCAGCGGAGCCCGCTACAATGAGCAGTTCTTC. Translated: CASSGARYNEQFF.

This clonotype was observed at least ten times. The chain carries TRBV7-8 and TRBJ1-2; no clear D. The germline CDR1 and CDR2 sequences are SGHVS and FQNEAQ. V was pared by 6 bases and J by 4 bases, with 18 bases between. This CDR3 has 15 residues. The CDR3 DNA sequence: TGTGCCAGCAGAGATTACTTGAGTTGGGTCTATGGCTACACCTTC. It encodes CASRDYLSWVYGYTF.

CDR3 sequence (DNA): TGCAGCGTGTGGCTTCGGAACACTGAAGCTTTCTTT. This sequence encodes CSVWLRNTEAFF. This chain links TRBV29-1 with TRBJ1-1; D is uncertain. V was clipped by 6 bases and J by 1 base, with 9 bases between them. Germline CDR1 is SQVTM and CDR2 is ANQGSEA. This CDR3 has 12 amino acids.

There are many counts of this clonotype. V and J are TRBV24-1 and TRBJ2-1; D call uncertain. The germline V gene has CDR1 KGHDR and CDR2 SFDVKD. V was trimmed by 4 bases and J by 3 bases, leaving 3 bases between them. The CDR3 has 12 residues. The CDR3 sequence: CATSDSYNEQFF. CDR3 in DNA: TGTGCCACCAGTGACAGCTACAATGAGCAGTTCTTC.

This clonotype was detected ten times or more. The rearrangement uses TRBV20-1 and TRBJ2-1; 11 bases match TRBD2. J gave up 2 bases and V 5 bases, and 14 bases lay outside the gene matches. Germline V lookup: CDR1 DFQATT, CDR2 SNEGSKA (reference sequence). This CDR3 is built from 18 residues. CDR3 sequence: CSALLTSGRYRPYNEQFF. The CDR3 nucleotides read TGCAGTGCTCTTCTAACTAGCGGGAGATATCGACCCTACAATGAGCAGTTCTTC.

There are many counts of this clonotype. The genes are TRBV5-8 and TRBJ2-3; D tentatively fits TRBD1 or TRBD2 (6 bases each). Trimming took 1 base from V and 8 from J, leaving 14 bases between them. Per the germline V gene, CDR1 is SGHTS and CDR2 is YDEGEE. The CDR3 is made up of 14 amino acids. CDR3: CASSLLRGAGTQYF. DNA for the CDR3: TGTGCCAGCAGCTTGTTGAGGGGGGCTGGTACGCAGTATTTT.

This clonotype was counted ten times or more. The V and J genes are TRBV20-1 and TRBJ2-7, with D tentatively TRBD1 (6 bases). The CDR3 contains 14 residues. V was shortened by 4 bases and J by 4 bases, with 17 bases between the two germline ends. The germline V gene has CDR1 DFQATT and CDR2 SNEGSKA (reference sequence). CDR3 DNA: TGCAGTGCTACAGACAGGTCCGGACCTTACGAGCAGTACTTC. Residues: CSATDRSGPYEQYF.

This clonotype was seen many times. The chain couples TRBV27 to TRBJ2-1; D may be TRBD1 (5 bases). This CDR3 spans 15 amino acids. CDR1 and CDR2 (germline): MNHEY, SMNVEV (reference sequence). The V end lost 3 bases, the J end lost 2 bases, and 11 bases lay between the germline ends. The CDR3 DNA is TGTGCCAGCAGTTTGAGGCAGGGCACCTACAATGAGCAGTTCTTC. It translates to CASSLRQGTYNEQFF.

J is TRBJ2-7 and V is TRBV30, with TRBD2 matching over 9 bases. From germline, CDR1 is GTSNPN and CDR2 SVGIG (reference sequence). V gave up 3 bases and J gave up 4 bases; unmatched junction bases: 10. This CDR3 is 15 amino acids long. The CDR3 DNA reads TGTGCCTGGAGCGGGACGACTAGCGGTCCGTACGAGCAGTACTTC. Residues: CAWSGTTSGPYEQYF.

CDR3 nucleotides: TGTGCCAGCAGTACGACAGGGGGCGGCTACGAGCAGTACTTC. It yields the protein CASSTTGGGYEQYF. V and J are TRBV28 and TRBJ2-7, with 10 bases matching TRBD1. This CDR3 comprises 14 residues. Trimming cost V 5 bases and J 3 bases; bases outside gene matches: 4. Germline V CDR1 and CDR2: MDHEN, SYDVKM.

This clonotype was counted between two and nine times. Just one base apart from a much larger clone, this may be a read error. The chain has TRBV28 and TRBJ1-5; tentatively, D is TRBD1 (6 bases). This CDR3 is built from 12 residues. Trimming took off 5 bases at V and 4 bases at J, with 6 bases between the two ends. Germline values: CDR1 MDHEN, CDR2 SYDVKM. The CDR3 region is CASSTGNQPQHF. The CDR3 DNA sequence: TGTGCCAGCAGTACAGGGAATCAGCCCCAGCATTTT.

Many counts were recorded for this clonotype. The CDR3 here is CASSFEGSGANVLTF. The CDR3 bases are TGTGCCAGCAGTTTCGAAGGGTCTGGGGCCAACGTCCTGACTTTC. The chain has TRBV28 and TRBJ2-6; D is unresolved. This CDR3 is 15 amino acids long. The ends were cut back, 3 bases at V and 1 base at J, with 7 bases in the middle. In germline, CDR1 is MDHEN, CDR2 SYDVKM.

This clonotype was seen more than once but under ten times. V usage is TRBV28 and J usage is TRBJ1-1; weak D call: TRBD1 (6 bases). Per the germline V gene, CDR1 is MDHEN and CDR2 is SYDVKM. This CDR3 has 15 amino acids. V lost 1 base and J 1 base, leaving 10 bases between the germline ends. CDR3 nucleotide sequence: TGTGCCAGCAGTTTATACGGGACATGGAACACTGAAGCTTTCTTT. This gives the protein CASSLYGTWNTEAFF.

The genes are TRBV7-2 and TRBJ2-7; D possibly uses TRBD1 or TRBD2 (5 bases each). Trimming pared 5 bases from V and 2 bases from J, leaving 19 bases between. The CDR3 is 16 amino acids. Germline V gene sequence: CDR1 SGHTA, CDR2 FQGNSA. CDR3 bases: TGTGCCAGCAGCGGAGGACCTCCACGACAGACCTACGAGCAGTACTTC. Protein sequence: CASSGGPPRQTYEQYF. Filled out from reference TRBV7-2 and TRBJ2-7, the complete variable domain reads GAGVSQSPSNKVTEKGKDVELRCDPISGHTALYWYRQSLGQGLEFLIYFQGNSAPDKSGLPSDRFSAERTGGSVSTLTIQRTQQEDSAVYLCASSGGPPRQTYEQYFGPGTRLTVT.

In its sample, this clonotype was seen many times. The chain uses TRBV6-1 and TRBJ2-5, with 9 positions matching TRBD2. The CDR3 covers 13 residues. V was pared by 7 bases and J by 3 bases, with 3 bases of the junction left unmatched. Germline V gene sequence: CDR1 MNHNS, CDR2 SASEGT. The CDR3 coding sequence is TGTGCCAGCATGACTAGCGGTAAAGAGACCCAGTACTTC. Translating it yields CASMTSGKETQYF.

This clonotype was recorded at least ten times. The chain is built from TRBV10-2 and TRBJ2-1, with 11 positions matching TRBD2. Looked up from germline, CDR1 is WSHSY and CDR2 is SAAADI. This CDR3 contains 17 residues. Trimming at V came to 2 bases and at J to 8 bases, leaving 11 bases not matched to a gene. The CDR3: CASSETDSGRASDEQFF. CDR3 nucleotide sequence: TGCGCCAGCAGTGAGACCGATAGCGGGAGGGCCTCGGATGAGCAGTTCTTC.

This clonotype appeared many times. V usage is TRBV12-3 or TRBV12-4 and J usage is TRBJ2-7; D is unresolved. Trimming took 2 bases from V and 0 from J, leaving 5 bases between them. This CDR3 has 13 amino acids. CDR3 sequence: CASSLYNSYEQYF. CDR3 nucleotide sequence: TGTGCCAGCAGTTTATACAACTCCTACGAGCAGTACTTC.